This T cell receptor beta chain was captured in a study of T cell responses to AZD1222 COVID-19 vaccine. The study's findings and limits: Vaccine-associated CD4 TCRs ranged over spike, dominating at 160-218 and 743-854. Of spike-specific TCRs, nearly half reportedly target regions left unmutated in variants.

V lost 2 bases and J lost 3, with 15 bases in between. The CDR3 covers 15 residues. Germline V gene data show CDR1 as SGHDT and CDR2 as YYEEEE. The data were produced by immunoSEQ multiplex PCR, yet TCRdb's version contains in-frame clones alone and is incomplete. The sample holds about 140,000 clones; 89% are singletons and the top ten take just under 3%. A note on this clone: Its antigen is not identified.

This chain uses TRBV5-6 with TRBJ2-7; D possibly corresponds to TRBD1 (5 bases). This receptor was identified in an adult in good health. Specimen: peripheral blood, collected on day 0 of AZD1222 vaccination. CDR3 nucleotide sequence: TGTGCCAGCAGCTTTAGGGGTTCGGTTGGCTACGAGCAGTACTTC. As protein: CASSFRGSVGYEQYF.